These T cell receptor beta chains were read from a single sample in a study of blood T cell repertoires in COVID-19. Sequencing was performed with immunoSEQ multiplex PCR; in TCRdb, only in-frame clones are kept and a portion is missing. The repertoire consists of 200,000 to 300,000 clones, with roughly 86% occurring once and the leading ten covering roughly 3.1%. Sequencing used PBMCs or T cells enriched from blood (not recorded which). These receptors all stem from a woman between 40 and 55 years old with acute COVID-19. CDR3s include the opening cysteine and the closing phenylalanine or tryptophan. D genes are given only for firm matches. Clone sizes are given selectively: once, few, many, or a class where the clone is expanded.

clone size,J gene,V gene,D gene,CDR3 DNA,CDR3 protein
-,TRBJ2-1,TRBV5-1,-,TGCGCCAGCAGCTTGAGGAGCACACCGGGGTACAATGAGCAGTTCTTC,CASSLRSTPGYNEQFF
-,TRBJ1-5,TRBV3-1/TRBV3-2,-,TGTGCCAGCAGCCTAAGGGGCAGGGATCAGCCCCAGCATTTT,CASSLRGRDQPQHF
-,TRBJ1-2,TRBV7-9,-,TGTGCCAGCAGCTTAGGCGAGGTCTATGGCTACACCTTC,CASSLGEVYGYTF
once,TRBJ1-2,TRBV5-1,-,TGCGCCAGCAGCTTGTTGACAGATATGACTAACTATGGCTACACCTTC,CASSLLTDMTNYGYTF
-,TRBJ2-7,TRBV11-1,TRBD1,TGTGCCAGCAGTCCGGGACAGCTCCCCCCCGAGCAGTACTTC,CASSPGQLPPEQYF
-,TRBJ2-5,TRBV10-3,-,TGTGCCATCAGTGGAGAGGACAAGACCGAAGAGACCCAGTACTTC,CAISGEDKTEETQYF
-,TRBJ2-1,TRBV11-2,-,TGTGCCAGCAGCTCACTCCGGGGGATTGAGCCTAATGAGCAGTTCTTC,CASSSLRGIEPNEQFF
-,TRBJ2-3,TRBV15,-,TGTGCCACCAGCAGAGATTCGGGGGTCAGCACAGATACGCAGTATTTT,CATSRDSGVSTDTQYF
-,TRBJ2-5,TRBV19,-,TGTGCCAGTAGCGGGGACCAAGAGACCCAGTACTTC,CASSGDQETQYF
-,TRBJ2-3,TRBV19,TRBD1,TGTGCCAGTACTAGGACAGGGCGCACAGATACGCAGTATTTT,CASTRTGRTDTQYF
-,TRBJ2-1,TRBV5-1,TRBD2,TGCGCCAGCAGCGCCTTGACAAGCGGGAGTGACGATGAGCAGTTCTTC,CASSALTSGSDDEQFF
-,TRBJ2-5,TRBV5-1,-,TGCGCCAGCAGCCCGGCGGCTTTGGAAGAGACCCAGTACTTC,CASSPAALEETQYF
-,TRBJ1-5,TRBV4-1,-,TGCGCCAGCAGCTGGGAGGGGCCCTCCAATCAGCCCCAGCATTTT,CASSWEGPSNQPQHF
-,TRBJ2-2,TRBV19,TRBD1,TGTGCCAGTAGTGCCGGGACAGGGGTCACCGGGGAGCTGTTTTTT,CASSAGTGVTGELFF
-,TRBJ2-6,TRBV6-5,-,TGTGCCAGCGGACGGGACTCTGGGGCCAACGTCCTGACTTTC,CASGRDSGANVLTF
few,TRBJ2-1,TRBV7-8,-,TGTGCCAGCAGCCTGTATGATGAGCAGTTCTTC,CASSLYDEQFF
once,TRBJ1-3,TRBV9,TRBD1,TGTGCCAGCAGCTCAACGGCGCAGGGGGCATACACCATATATTTT,CASSSTAQGAYTIYF
-,TRBJ1-1,TRBV7-9,TRBD1,TGTGCCAGCAGATCTCGCGAGGGGGCAGGAAACACTGAAGCTTTCTTT,CASRSREGAGNTEAFF
once,TRBJ2-1,TRBV6-1,-,TGTGCCAGCAGTGATCGCCCGGGACTGGGAGTAGGGGAGCAGTTCTTC,CASSDRPGLGVGEQFF
-,TRBJ1-1,TRBV29-1,-,TGCAGCGTTGTTGCCCGCTGGGCAGACACTGAAGCTTTCTTT,CSVVARWADTEAFF
-,TRBJ2-2,TRBV6-6,-,TGTGCCAGCAGTAGCCCCCGGGACACAATAACGATGGAGCTGTTTTTT,CASSSPRDTITMELFF
-,TRBJ2-3,TRBV5-3,-,TGTGCCAGAAGCTTGTTAGTTGGCACAGATACGCAGTATTTT,CARSLLVGTDTQYF
-,TRBJ2-1,TRBV7-3,TRBD2,TGTGCCAGCAGCTTAGGAGGGGAAGCGGGAGTCAATGAGCAGTTCTTC,CASSLGGEAGVNEQFF
-,TRBJ1-4,TRBV6-5,TRBD1,TGTGCCAGCAGTACAGGGGAGGATGATGAAAAACTGTTTTTT,CASSTGEDDEKLFF
once,TRBJ1-5,TRBV7-9,-,TGTGCCAGCAGCTTAGCTGGGGGGGATCAGCCCCAGCATTTT,CASSLAGGDQPQHF
-,TRBJ2-7,TRBV23-1,-,TGCGCCAGCAGTCAGGCGGGGCAGGGATTAGACGAGCAGTACTTC,CASSQAGQGLDEQYF
-,TRBJ2-3,TRBV11-3,TRBD2,TGTGCCAGCAGCTTAGGGCCCAAGCGGGAGCTTCCAGATACGCAGTATTTT,CASSLGPKRELPDTQYF
-,TRBJ2-2,TRBV5-4,TRBD1,TGTGCCAGCAGCTCGGCGGGACAGGGGCTCAGCGGGGAGCTGTTTTTT,CASSSAGQGLSGELFF
-,TRBJ2-5,TRBV19,TRBD2,TGTGCCAGTAGTAAAGGACTAGAGGAGACCCAGTACTTC,CASSKGLEETQYF